These 10 T cell receptor beta chains came from one sample sequenced in a study of beta chain features in type 1 diabetes. Expressed TCRB transcripts were sequenced because the isolated RNA had all been reverse transcribed beforehand. This table comes from immunoSEQ multiplex PCR, and its TCRdb copy is limited to in-frame clones, with some not included. The sample comprises 130,000 to 150,000 clones, about 51% of which are singletons, and roughly 0.43% rests with the top ten. Sequencing was carried out using Tregs from blood. The receptors come from a man aged 18-30 years in good health.

This clone was seen a handful of times. The chain links TRBV10-3 to TRBJ2-7; TRBD2 matches at 12 bases. The CDR3 is made up of 16 amino acids. V trimming: 8 bases; J trimming: 2 bases; junction bases outside the gene matches: 10. Looked up from germline, CDR1 is ENHRY and CDR2 is SYGVKD. Here the CDR3 reads CAIGRLAGGGAYEQYF. The CDR3 nucleotides read TGTGCCATCGGTCGTCTAGCGGGAGGGGGGGCCTACGAGCAGTACTTC.

The rearrangement uses TRBV10-2 and TRBJ2-7, with 12 bases identical to TRBD2. Unmatched junction bases numbered 4, after V lost 6 bases and J lost 4 bases. In germline, CDR1 is WSHSY, CDR2 SAAADI. The CDR3 consists of 14 residues. The CDR3 is CASRRLAGDYEQYF. For the CDR3, the DNA is TGCGCCAGCAGACGACTAGCGGGAGATTACGAGCAGTACTTC.

This clone was recorded a few times. The chain uses TRBV5-1 and TRBJ2-2; no clear D. The CDR3 consists of 15 residues. The germline V and J ends were trimmed by 0 bases and 4 bases, with 10 bases remaining between them. Germline CDR1 is SGHRS and CDR2 is YFSETQ. The chain's CDR3 is CASSLAAAATGELFF. The CDR3 DNA is TGCGCCAGCAGCTTGGCCGCGGCAGCCACCGGGGAGCTGTTTTTT.

The V call is TRBV5-1, the J call TRBJ1-2; the D gene is possibly TRBD1 (6 bases). The germline V gene encodes CDR1 SGHRS and CDR2 YFSETQ. V lost 0 bases, J lost 2 bases, and 11 bases lay in between. The CDR3 spans 15 residues. CDR3 sequence: CASSLGPTGNYGYTF. The CDR3 DNA reads TGCGCCAGCAGCTTGGGGCCTACAGGGAACTATGGCTACACCTTC. The full variable domain, with the rest looked up from reference TRBV5-1 and TRBJ1-2, is KAGVTQTPRYLIKTRGQQVTLSCSPISGHRSVSWYQQTPGQGLQFLFEYFSETQRNKGNFPGRFSGRQFSNSRSEMNVSTLELGDSALYLCASSLGPTGNYGYTFGSGTRLTVV.

V is TRBV19 and J is TRBJ1-2; maybe TRBD1 (5 bases). V was trimmed by 4 bases and J by 0 bases, leaving 9 bases between them. This CDR3 has 14 residues. CDR1 LNHDA and CDR2 SQIVND come from the germline V gene (reference sequence). The CDR3 loop reads CASSRTSANYGYTF. The CDR3 DNA sequence: TGTGCCAGTAGTAGGACATCAGCTAACTATGGCTACACCTTC.

The chain couples TRBV27 to TRBJ2-4; maybe TRBD2 (6 bases). Trimming removed 6 bases from V and 7 bases from J, with 13 bases in between. From germline, CDR1 is MNHEY and CDR2 SMNVEV (reference sequence). The CDR3 sequence is 13 residues long. The CDR3 loop is CASRTYAGNIQYF. The CDR3 DNA reads as TGTGCCAGCAGAACCTACGCGGGGAACATTCAGTACTTC.

The rearrangement joins TRBV7-2 to TRBJ2-7; TRBD1 aligns across 7 bases. Germline V gene data show CDR1 as SGHTA and CDR2 as FQGNSA. V dropped 5 bases and J dropped 3; count of bases not matched to a gene: 10. The CDR3 has 15 residues. In nucleotides, the CDR3 is TGTGCCAGCAGCCCCCCCGGGACAGTTAGCTACGAGCAGTACTTC. Translated: CASSPPGTVSYEQYF.

The chain has TRBV30 and TRBJ1-2; D is uncertain. CDR3 length equals 12 residues. The germline V gene has CDR1 GTSNPN and CDR2 SVGIG (reference sequence). V lost 4 bases and J 0 bases, leaving 6 bases between the germline ends. CDR3 sequence reads: CAWTYSNYGYTF. The CDR3 nucleotides are TGTGCCTGGACATACTCTAACTATGGCTACACCTTC.

This chain uses TRBV29-1 with TRBJ2-1; the D gene is possibly TRBD2 (5 bases). The CDR3 is 18 residues long. Trimming stripped 4 bases from V and 0 bases from J, with 22 bases between. Germline V gives CDR1 SQVTM, CDR2 ANQGSEA. The DNA for the CDR3 is TGCAGCGTTGGCCACCGGCGGGCAGCCTTAAGCTCCTACAATGAGCAGTTCTTC. Its translation: CSVGHRRAALSSYNEQFF.

The chain employs TRBV7-3 and TRBJ2-3, with 8 bases lining up with TRBD2. The germline CDR1 and CDR2 sequences are SGHTA and FQGTGA. V lost 3 bases, J lost 5 bases, and 10 bases stayed unmatched. CDR3 length: 16 residues. The CDR3 loop is CASSLRGSGSGDTQYF. DNA of the CDR3: TGTGCCAGCAGCTTGAGAGGAAGCGGGAGTGGAGATACGCAGTATTTT. The full variable domain, its missing parts supplied by reference TRBV7-3 and TRBJ2-3, is GAGVSQTPSNKVTEKGKYVELRCDPISGHTALYWYRQSLGQGPEFLIYFQGTGAADDSGLPNDRFFAVRPEGSVSTLKIQRTERGDSAVYLCASSLRGSGSGDTQYFGPGTRLTVL.